This T cell receptor beta chain was obtained from a study of T-cell memory formation after mild COVID-19. General observations from the study: CD4/CD8 balance characterized clones contracting day 15 to 85, and CD4+ skew characterized later expanders. Some clones that responded turned up in pre-infection memory, which suggests that cross-reactive memory joined in.

This clonotype has a handful of counts. Its antigen is undetermined. This CDR3 contains 17 residues. Germline values: CDR1 MNHEY, CDR2 SVGAGI. V dropped 2 bases and J dropped 1; count of bases not matched to a gene: 10. One entry per CDR3 protein, called by TCRdb with MiXCR from the 5' RACE reads. The sample records 250,000 to 350,000 distinct CDR3 sequences, more than 13% being singletons. Sample: PBMCs or a T cell subset sorted from them (not recorded which). This receptor was obtained from a young man who had mild COVID-19 (a few samples of this study predate the infection). Cell type and time point are not known. This rearrangement joins TRBV6-5 to TRBJ1-1; 7 bases match TRBD1. This chain's CDR3 is CASSYAFQGGWNTEAFF. The CDR3 nucleotides read TGTGCCAGCAGTTACGCGTTCCAAGGGGGCTGGAACACTGAAGCTTTCTTT.